This T cell receptor beta chain was recorded in a study of beta chain features in type 1 diabetes. Overall study findings and caveats: In every one of the four CD4+ subsets, TCRB CDR3s were moderately but significantly shorter in Type 1 diabetes patients. For patients, the naive, central memory and Treg TCRB repertoires appeared more alike than for healthy donors.

Expressed TCRB transcripts were sequenced because the entire RNA isolate underwent reverse transcription. Data came from immunoSEQ multiplex PCR; TCRdb stores just in-frame clones and leaves some out. This sample has hundreds of thousands of clones; more than 9% occur once, and the top ten carry about 0.037%. A few counts support this clone. Its antigen remains unknown. Per germline, CDR1 LNHDA and CDR2 SQIVND (reference sequence). Trimming stripped 8 bases from V and 7 bases from J, with 15 bases between. This CDR3 has 13 amino acids. The sample consisted of naive CD4+ T cells from blood. The chain uses TRBV19 and TRBJ1-5; D not certain. The source of this sequence is a woman under 30 in good health. CDR3 nucleotides: TGTGCCAGTTGGCGTGGGTCGGGGCAGCCCCAGCATTTT. Translating it yields CASWRGSGQPQHF. The variable domain in full, completed from reference TRBV19 and TRBJ1-5, reads DGGITQSPKYLFRKEGQNVTLSCEQNLNHDAMYWYRQDPGQGLRLIYYSQIVNDFQKGDIAEGYSVSREKKESFPLTVTSAQKNPTAFYLCASWRGSGQPQHFGDGTRLSIL.